One sample yielded the 30 T cell receptor beta chains listed below, sequenced in a study of tumor and adjacent non-tumor tissue in lung cancer. This sample's RNA came from whole unsorted tissue. This non-tumor lung sample came from over 3 cm beyond the tumor edge. A modified ARM-PCR protocol with three rounds of nested PCR amplified TCRbeta. TCRdb called the multiplex PCR reads again in MiXCR, with one record for every CDR3 protein. The data show around 76,000 distinct CDR3 sequences, approximately 82% seen once. Source material: distant non-tumor lung tissue. The receptors were sampled from a man aged 65 to 85 with non-small cell lung cancer.

About this clonotype itself: One junction end does not reproduce the germline sequence, and a read error may be involved. V is TRBV4-1 and J is TRBJ1-2; no clear D gene. Germline V gene sequence: CDR1 MGHRA, CDR2 YSYEKL. The CDR3 has 15 residues. CDR3 coding DNA: TGCGCCAACAGCCAAGATGCGCAGTGTTTTGATGGCTACACCTTC. It translates to CANSQDAQCFDGYTF.

The chain is built from TRBV29-1 and TRBJ2-4, with D tentatively TRBD1 or TRBD2 (6 bases each). The CDR3 is made up of 15 amino acids. Trimming shortened V by 0 bases and J by 11 bases, and 20 bases separated the two germline ends. Germline CDR1 reads SQVTM; CDR2 reads ANQGSEA. The CDR3 region is CSVEDRGTMAYLQYF. CDR3 DNA sequence: TGCAGCGTTGAAGATCGGGGGACAATGGCGTACCTTCAGTACTTC.

As to this clonotype: An end of the junction does not agree with germline; a read error may underlie this. The chain carries TRBV10-2 and TRBJ2-1; either TRBD1 or TRBD2 may supply D (5 bases each). The CDR3 totals 15 residues. Germline V gene lookup returns CDR1 WSHSY and CDR2 SAAADI. CDR3 loop: CASSSPGPSFHEQFF. CDR3 bases: TGTGCCAGCAGCTCCCCGGGACCCTCTTTTCATGAGCAGTTCTTC.

A note on this clonotype: At one of its ends the junction is not consistent with the germline gene, which may arise from a read error. This rearrangement joins TRBV29-1 to TRBJ1-2; D not certain. CDR1 and CDR2 from the germline V gene are SQVTM and ANQGSEA. The CDR3 is 16 amino acids. This CDR3 is CSVVPYQSLGEDGYIF. As DNA, the CDR3 is TGTAGCGTTGTCCCCTATCAATCCTTGGGAGAAGATGGCTACATCTTC.

V usage is TRBV5-5 and J usage is TRBJ1-2; the match to TRBD1 covers 9 bases. J lost 11 bases, V lost 0 bases, and 14 bases had no gene match. This CDR3 spans 16 amino acids. CDR1 SGHKS and CDR2 YYEKEE come from the germline V gene (reference sequence). This CDR3 reads CASSLEYLGQGSGYTF. The CDR3 region has the DNA TGTGCCAGCAGCTTGGAATATCTGGGACAGGGCAGTGGTTACACCTTC.

A word on this clonotype: Since no conserved phenylalanine or tryptophan closes the CDR3, a read error is the likely cause. The gene calls are TRBV29-1 and TRBJ2-1, with 9 positions matching TRBD1. Germline V lookup: CDR1 SQVTM, CDR2 ANQGSEA. This CDR3 region has 18 residues. This chain's CDR3 is CSVELLQGQGSGYNEQFL. For the CDR3, the DNA is TGCAGCGTTGAACTGCTTCAGGGACAGGGAAGTGGATACAATGAACAGTTCTTA.

This clonotype is a singleton in its sample. Compared with germline, one end of the junction differs, possibly owing to a read error. The chain recombines TRBV24-1 with TRBJ1-2, with 7 bases identical to TRBD1. The CDR3 has 17 amino acids. Germline V gene data show CDR1 as KGHDR and CDR2 as SFDVKD. The CDR3: CAISDPLRQGKNYGYTF. CDR3 nucleotide sequence: TGTGCCATCAGTGATCCACTCAGACAGGGAAAGAACTATGGCTACACCTTC.

This clonotype was detected ten times or more. V and J are TRBV29-1 and TRBJ2-7; 8 bases line up with TRBD2. Trimming took 6 bases from V and 7 from J; bases not matched to a gene: 17. CDR3 size: 15 residues. The germline gives CDR1 SQVTM, CDR2 ANQGSEA. The CDR3 nucleotides are TGCAGCGTCGGACCGGGTAGCGGGATTTCGCGAGAGCAGTACTTC. This encodes CSVGPGSGISREQYF.

The chain joins TRBV29-1 to TRBJ2-1; TRBD2 agrees at 7 bases. CDR1 SQVTM and CDR2 ANQGSEA come from the germline V gene. The CDR3 is 12 residues long. The DNA of the CDR3 is TGCACCGGGGAGGGTTCCCACACTGAGCAGTTCTTC. This gives the protein CTGEGSHTEQFF.

The DNA for the CDR3 is TGTGCTAGTGGTTTGGAATCCTCGGGACTAGCGGGAGCCGGGGAGCAGTTCTTC. Amino acid sequence: CASGLESSGLAGAGEQFF. V gene TRBV12-5 combines with J gene TRBJ2-1; 14 positions agree with TRBD2. The CDR3 loop spans 18 amino acids. Unmatched junction bases numbered 12, after V lost 1 base and J lost 10 bases. Germline loops: CDR1 LGHNT, CDR2 FRNRAP.

To note about this clonotype: At one end, the junction sequence differs from germline, possibly due to a read error. The CDR3 sequence is CASSLGHWTLNIGELFF. The CDR3 coding sequence is TGTGCCAGCAGCTTAGGGCACTGGACACTAAACATCGGGGAGCTGTTTTTT. The gene calls are TRBV11-1 and TRBJ2-2; D is perhaps TRBD1 (5 bases). The CDR3 has 17 residues. The germline CDR1 and CDR2 sequences are SGHAT and FQDESV (reference sequence).

The chain couples TRBV20-1 to TRBJ2-2, with 12 bases identical to TRBD2. Germline V gives CDR1 DFQATT, CDR2 SNEGSKA (reference sequence). The CDR3 covers 17 residues. Germline trimming cut 6 bases from V and 6 bases from J; bases unmatched to any gene: 14. The CDR3 protein is CSARGLAGGPNSGELFF. The CDR3 bases are TGCAGTGCCAGGGGTCTAGCGGGAGGGCCCAACTCCGGGGAGCTGTTTTTT.

Regarding this clonotype: This sequence may be a read error, since a much larger clone differs from it by one base. The V and J genes are TRBV20-1 and TRBJ2-3, with D hard to call. Germline lookup yields CDR1 DFQATT and CDR2 SNEGSKA (reference sequence). The CDR3 contains 14 residues. The CDR3 region is CSARVAGDTDMQYF. The CDR3 DNA follows: TGCAGTGCTAGAGTGGCAGGAGACACAGATATGCAGTATTTT.

This clonotype was counted a single time. Given a much more abundant clone one base away, this may be a read error. The chain recombines TRBV14 with TRBJ1-2; D gene unclear. Trimming removed 1 base at V and 8 bases at J, with 20 bases between. Germline assignment: CDR1 SGHDN and CDR2 FVKESK. The CDR3 is 16 amino acids. As DNA, the CDR3 is TGTGCCAGCAGCCAAGGACCCAGAAACCAAATGTACGGCTACACCTTC. As protein: CASSQGPRNQMYGYTF.

A single count supports this clonotype. One end of the junction fails to match germline, which may point to a read error. The chain uses TRBV11-2 and TRBJ2-2; D may correspond to TRBD1 or TRBD2 (5 bases each). The CDR3 sequence is 14 residues long. CDR1 and CDR2 (germline): SGHAT, FQNNGV. CDR3 sequence: CASRLFVGTGELFF. CDR3 in DNA: TGTGCCAGCAGATTATTTGTGGGGACCGGAGAGCTGTTTTTT.

With respect to this clonotype: Because the CDR3 is missing its conserved closing phenylalanine or tryptophan, this is likely a read error. No DNA is shown, since the ends of the CDR3 on it are uncertain; the CDR3 is the one TCRdb lists. This sequence joins TRBV11-2 and TRBJ2-5; no DNA check was done on the table's D call, TRBD1. Inclusive of both ends, the CDR3 amounts to 14 amino acids. Germline loops: CDR1 SGHAT, CDR2 FQNNGV. The CDR3 sequence: CASSLDRGGEARYL.

As to this clonotype: No DNA is shown, since the ends of the CDR3 on it are uncertain; the CDR3 is the one TCRdb lists. The chain recombines TRBV12-3 or TRBV12-4 with TRBJ2-7; the DNA was not compared with TRBD2, the D call given in the table. The CDR3 is 15 residues long, counting both termini. The CDR3 is CASSRWGSGSLKHYF.

This clonotype was counted between two and nine times. The junction and the germline gene differ at one end; a read error may be behind it. V gene TRBV14 combines with J gene TRBJ2-7; TRBD2 is a possible D gene (5 bases). CDR3 size: 14 residues. From germline, CDR1 is SGHDN and CDR2 FVKESK. CDR3 sequence: CASSLLLGDYEQYF. The CDR3 DNA sequence: TGTGCTAGCAGCCTACTGCTGGGAGATTACGAGCAGTACTTC.

This clonotype was counted only a few times. CDR3 DNA: TGTGCCAGCAGTTATCTTGGCGGTAGCGGGAGGACGGCGTTCTTC. It is translated as CASSYLGGSGRTAFF. V is TRBV6-5 and J is TRBJ2-1, with 10 positions matching TRBD2. The CDR3 is 15 amino acids. Germline V lookup: CDR1 MNHEY, CDR2 SVGAGI. V lost 3 bases to trimming and J lost 15 bases; unmatched junction nucleotides: 14.

This clonotype is a singleton in its sample. Compared with germline, one end of the junction differs, possibly owing to a read error. The genes are TRBV2 and TRBJ1-2; tentative D call: TRBD1 (5 bases). This CDR3 region has 12 residues. The germline gives CDR1 SNHLY, CDR2 FYNNEI. The CDR3 DNA is TGTGTCAGCAAGTGGGACGGCTCTGGCTACACCTTC. Its translation: CVSKWDGSGYTF.

Note on this clonotype: The CDR3 ends on some other residue instead of the conserved phenylalanine or tryptophan, so this is likely a read error. Because the CDR3's place on the DNA is in doubt, the DNA is left out and the CDR3 is given as listed by TCRdb. The V and J genes are TRBV12-3 or TRBV12-4 and TRBJ1-2; no check of the table's D call, TRBD1, against the DNA was made. Both ends counted, the CDR3 spans 14 residues. CDR3 loop: CASSPRRGGKGYPS.

The chain recombines TRBV28 with TRBJ2-2; D not certain. The V end lost 1 base, the J end lost 5 bases, and 14 bases lay between the germline ends. CDR1 is MDHEN, CDR2 SYDVKM, per germline. The CDR3 loop spans 16 amino acids. The CDR3 DNA reads TGTGCCAGCAGTTTATCTGTGGGGATCGGAACCGGGGAGCTGTTTTTT. Its translation: CASSLSVGIGTGELFF.

The chain is built from TRBV29-1 and TRBJ2-7, with D possibly matching TRBD1 (5 bases). Between the trimmed V and J ends, which lost 4 bases and 5 bases, there was a span of 15 bases. Germline CDR1 and CDR2: SQVTM and ANQGSEA. This CDR3 contains 13 residues. As DNA, the CDR3 is TGCAGCGTTGGGCAGGGTCTCGTCGACGAGCAGTACTTC. Translation: CSVGQGLVDEQYF.

Comments on this clonotype: A much bigger clone sits one base away, suggesting this may be a read error. The conserved phenylalanine or tryptophan normally closing the CDR3 is absent here, so this likely arose from a read error. V and J are TRBV6-5 and TRBJ2-6; perhaps TRBD1 as D (6 bases). Germline assignment: CDR1 MNHEY and CDR2 SVGAGI. V lost 6 bases, J lost 0 bases, and 18 bases lay in between. The CDR3 runs 18 residues. In DNA, the CDR3 is TGTGCCAGCAGCCAGCAAGGGGGAGCCGGCTCTGGGGCCAACGTCCTGACTATC. The encoded protein is CASSQQGGAGSGANVLTI.

Concerning this clonotype: The final CDR3 position lacks the conserved phenylalanine or tryptophan, pointing to a likely read error. J is TRBJ1-6 and V is TRBV11-1; 8 positions agree with TRBD1. From germline, CDR1 is SGHAT and CDR2 FQDESV (reference sequence). J lost 7 bases, V lost 10 bases, and 18 bases had no gene match. This CDR3 region has 17 residues. The CDR3 DNA reads as TGTGCCAACAGTTACAAACGCGGGACAGGCTCCAATTCACCCCTCCACTAT. Its protein product is CANSYKRGTGSNSPLHY.

As to this clonotype: A read error may be the cause here, since a much bigger clone is one base away. The chain is built from TRBV12-3 or TRBV12-4 and TRBJ1-1; TRBD1 is a possible D gene (6 bases). The CDR3 extends over 13 amino acids. V was trimmed by 5 bases and J by 5 bases, leaving 12 bases between them. The CDR3, as DNA: TGTGCCAGCAGTATACGGGGGCTGACTGAAGCTTTCTTT. This encodes CASSIRGLTEAFF.

This clonotype was found a few times. The chain combines TRBV6-2 or TRBV6-3 with TRBJ2-2; D gene unclear. The CDR3 is made up of 13 amino acids. Germline CDR1 and CDR2: MNHEY and SVGEGT. The CDR3 region has the DNA TGTGTCAACAGCAGAATTAACACCGGGGAGCTGTTTTTT. This encodes CVNSRINTGELFF.

On this clonotype: Because the CDR3 is missing its conserved closing phenylalanine or tryptophan, this is likely a read error. The V call is TRBV11-1, the J call TRBJ1-1, with 7 bases aligning to TRBD1. Germline V gene sequence: CDR1 SGHAT, CDR2 FQDESV (reference sequence). CDR3 length: 13 amino acids. V lost 6 bases, J lost 3 bases, and 4 bases stayed unmatched. This CDR3 reads CASSADRDTEAFL. CDR3 nucleotide sequence: TGTGCCAGCAGTGCCGACAGGGACACTGAAGCTTTCCTT.

Points on this clonotype: The germline gene is not matched at one end of the junction; a read error may be the cause. CDR3 in amino acids: CSVREGLAGTYEQCF. The CDR3, as DNA: TGCAGTGTTAGAGAAGGATTAGCGGGGACCTACGAGCAGTGTTTC. The V and J genes are TRBV20-1 and TRBJ2-7; TRBD2 matches at 8 bases. The CDR3 contains 15 residues. CDR1 and CDR2 from the germline V gene are DFQATT and SNEGSKA (reference sequence).

About this clonotype: At one boundary the junction diverges from the germline segment, which might be a read error. The chain has TRBV6-5 and TRBJ1-2, with 7 bases matching TRBD1. The germline gives CDR1 MNHEY, CDR2 SVGAGI. The CDR3 runs to 14 residues. CDR3 region: CASSSEQGMRGYTF. DNA for the CDR3: TGTGCCAGCAGTAGTGAACAGGGGATGAGAGGCTACACATTC.